Listed here are 6 T cell receptor beta chains from one sample, sequenced in a study of siplizumab effects on memory and regulatory T cells. TCRdb's table, derived via immunoSEQ multiplex PCR, lists solely in-frame clones and lacks some. The table includes about 26,000 clones, 75% to 85% detected once. The sequencing sample was made of memory CD4+ T cells sorted from blood. The source of these receptors is a human donor in good health.

This chain uses TRBV20-1 with TRBJ1-1; D is perhaps TRBD1 (5 bases). Germline V gives CDR1 DFQATT, CDR2 SNEGSKA (reference sequence). This CDR3 spans 10 amino acids. V lost 5 bases and J lost 14, with 15 bases in between. CDR3 sequence reads: CSARDHHQFF. The CDR3 DNA is TGCAGTGCTCGGGACCACCATCAGTTCTTT.

The chain is built from TRBV18 and TRBJ2-1; 10 bases align to TRBD2. The CDR3 is 17 residues long. After removal of 4 bases from V and 6 bases from J, the junction contained 12 bases not matched to a gene. CDR1 is KGHSH and CDR2 is LQKENI in the germline V gene. This CDR3 reads CASSRLASGSRTNEQFF. In nucleotides, the CDR3 is TGTGCCAGCTCACGACTGGCTAGCGGGAGTCGTACCAATGAGCAGTTCTTC.

The genes are TRBV9 and TRBJ1-3; TRBD1 aligns across 8 bases. CDR3 length: 16 residues. In germline, CDR1 is SGDLS, CDR2 YYNGEE. The V segment lost 2 bases and the J segment 2 bases; nucleotides outside the gene matches: 6. The CDR3 nucleotides are TGTGCCAGCAGCGTGGGTCAGGGGGCCGCTGGAAACACCATATATTTT. Protein sequence: CASSVGQGAAGNTIYF.

This clone occurred once. V is TRBV5-1 and J is TRBJ2-7; TRBD2 matches at 9 bases. The CDR3 loop spans 16 amino acids. Unmatched junction bases numbered 8, after V lost 0 bases and J lost 4 bases. Germline V gene lookup returns CDR1 SGHRS and CDR2 YFSETQ. Here the CDR3 reads CASSLVALAGRYEQYF. The CDR3 DNA is TGCGCCAGCAGCTTGGTAGCTCTAGCGGGAAGGTACGAGCAGTACTTC. The whole variable domain, remainder taken from reference TRBV5-1 and TRBJ2-7, is KAGVTQTPRYLIKTRGQQVTLSCSPISGHRSVSWYQQTPGQGLQFLFEYFSETQRNKGNFPGRFSGRQFSNSRSEMNVSTLELGDSALYLCASSLVALAGRYEQYFGPGTRLTVT.

V and J are TRBV7-3 and TRBJ2-6, with D tentatively TRBD1 or TRBD2 (5 bases each). Trimming removed 5 bases from V and 3 bases from J, with 8 bases in between. Germline-derived CDR1 and CDR2 are SGHTA and FQGTGA. CDR3 length: 14 residues. The CDR3 loop is CASSPGSGANVLTF. Written as DNA, the CDR3 is TGTGCCAGCAGCCCAGGGAGTGGGGCCAACGTCCTGACTTTC.

The chain has TRBV6-1 and TRBJ1-2; D remains ambiguous. The V gene's germline CDR1 is MNHNS and CDR2 SASEGT. The CDR3 totals 15 residues. Trimming took 2 bases from V and 5 from J, leaving 15 bases between them. In DNA, the CDR3 is TGTGCCAGCAGTGAATGGGGAACGAGCGATTATGGCTACACCTTC. Protein product: CASSEWGTSDYGYTF.